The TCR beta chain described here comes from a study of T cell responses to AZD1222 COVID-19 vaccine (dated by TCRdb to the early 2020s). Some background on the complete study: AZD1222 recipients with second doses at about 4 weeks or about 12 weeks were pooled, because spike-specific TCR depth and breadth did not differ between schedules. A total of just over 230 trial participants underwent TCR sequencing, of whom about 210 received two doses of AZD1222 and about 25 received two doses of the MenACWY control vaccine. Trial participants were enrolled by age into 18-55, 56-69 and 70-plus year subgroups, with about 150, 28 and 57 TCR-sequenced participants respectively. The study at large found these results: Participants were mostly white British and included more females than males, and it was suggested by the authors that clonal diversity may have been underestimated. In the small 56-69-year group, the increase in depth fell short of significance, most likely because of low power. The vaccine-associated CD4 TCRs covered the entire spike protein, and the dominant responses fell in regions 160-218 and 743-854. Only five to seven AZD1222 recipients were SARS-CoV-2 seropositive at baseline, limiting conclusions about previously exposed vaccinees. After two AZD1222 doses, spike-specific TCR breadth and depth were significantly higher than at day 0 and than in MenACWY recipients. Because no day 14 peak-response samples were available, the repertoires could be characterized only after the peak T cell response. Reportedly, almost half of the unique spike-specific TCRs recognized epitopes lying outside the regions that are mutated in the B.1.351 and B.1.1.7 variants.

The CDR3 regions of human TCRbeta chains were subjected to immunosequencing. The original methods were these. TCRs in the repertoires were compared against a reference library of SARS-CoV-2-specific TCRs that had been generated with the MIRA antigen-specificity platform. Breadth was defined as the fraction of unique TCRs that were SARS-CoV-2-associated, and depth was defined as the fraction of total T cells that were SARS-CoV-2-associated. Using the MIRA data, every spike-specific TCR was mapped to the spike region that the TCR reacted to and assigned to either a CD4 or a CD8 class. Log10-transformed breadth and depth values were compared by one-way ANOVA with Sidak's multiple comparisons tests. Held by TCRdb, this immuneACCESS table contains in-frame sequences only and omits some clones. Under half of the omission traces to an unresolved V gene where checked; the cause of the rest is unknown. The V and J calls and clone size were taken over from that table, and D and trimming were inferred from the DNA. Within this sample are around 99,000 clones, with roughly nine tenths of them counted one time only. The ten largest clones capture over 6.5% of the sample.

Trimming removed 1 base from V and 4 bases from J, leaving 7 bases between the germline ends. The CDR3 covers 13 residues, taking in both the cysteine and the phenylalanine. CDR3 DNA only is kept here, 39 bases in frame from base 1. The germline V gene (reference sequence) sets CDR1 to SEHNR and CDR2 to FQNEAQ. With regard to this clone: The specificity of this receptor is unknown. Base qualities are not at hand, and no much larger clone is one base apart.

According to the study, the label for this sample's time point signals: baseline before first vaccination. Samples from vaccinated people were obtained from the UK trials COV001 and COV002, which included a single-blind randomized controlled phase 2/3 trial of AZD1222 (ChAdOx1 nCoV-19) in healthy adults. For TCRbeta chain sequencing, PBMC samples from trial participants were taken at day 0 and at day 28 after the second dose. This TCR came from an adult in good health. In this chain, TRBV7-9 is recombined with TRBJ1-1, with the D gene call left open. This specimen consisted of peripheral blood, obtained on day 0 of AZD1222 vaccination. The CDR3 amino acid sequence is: CASSLEGSTEAFF. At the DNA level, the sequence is TGTGCCAGCAGCTTAGAAGGTTCCACTGAAGCTTTCTTT.